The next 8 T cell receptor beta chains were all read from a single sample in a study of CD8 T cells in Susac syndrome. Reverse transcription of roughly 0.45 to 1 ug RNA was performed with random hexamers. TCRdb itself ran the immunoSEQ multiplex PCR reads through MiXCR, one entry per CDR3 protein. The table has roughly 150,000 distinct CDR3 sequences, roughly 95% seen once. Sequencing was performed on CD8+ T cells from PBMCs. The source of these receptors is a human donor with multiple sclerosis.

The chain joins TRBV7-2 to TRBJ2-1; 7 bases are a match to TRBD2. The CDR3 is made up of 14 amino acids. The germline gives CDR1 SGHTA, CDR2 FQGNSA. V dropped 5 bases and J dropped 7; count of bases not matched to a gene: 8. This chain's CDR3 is CASSPRGLENEQFF. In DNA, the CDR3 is TGTGCCAGCAGCCCAAGAGGACTAGAAAATGAGCAGTTCTTC.

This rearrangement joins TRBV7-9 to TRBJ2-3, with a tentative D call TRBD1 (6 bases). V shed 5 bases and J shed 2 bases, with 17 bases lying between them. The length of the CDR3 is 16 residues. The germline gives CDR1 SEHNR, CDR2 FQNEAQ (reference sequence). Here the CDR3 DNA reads TGTGCCAGCAGCCCCGACAGGCAAGCGCTCACAGATACGCAGTATTTT. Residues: CASSPDRQALTDTQYF.

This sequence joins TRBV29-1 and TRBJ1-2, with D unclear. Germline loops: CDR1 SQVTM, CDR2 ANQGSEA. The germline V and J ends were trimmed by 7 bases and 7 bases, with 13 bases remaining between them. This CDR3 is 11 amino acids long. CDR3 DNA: TGCAGCGCTCCTAAGGCCTCTGGCTACACCTTC. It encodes CSAPKASGYTF.

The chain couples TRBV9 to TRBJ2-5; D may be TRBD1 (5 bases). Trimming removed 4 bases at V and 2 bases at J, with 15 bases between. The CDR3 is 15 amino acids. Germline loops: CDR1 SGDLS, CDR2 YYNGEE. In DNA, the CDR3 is TGTGCCAGCAGCCCATCAGGGCTCCCTCAAGAGACCCAGTACTTC. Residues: CASSPSGLPQETQYF.

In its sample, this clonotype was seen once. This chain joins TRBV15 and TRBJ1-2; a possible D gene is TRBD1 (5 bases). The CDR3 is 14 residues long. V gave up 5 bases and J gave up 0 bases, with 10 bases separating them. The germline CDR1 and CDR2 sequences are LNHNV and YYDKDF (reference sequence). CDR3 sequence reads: CATSRDGSNYGYTF. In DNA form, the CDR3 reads TGTGCCACCAGCCGGGACGGATCTAACTATGGCTACACCTTC.

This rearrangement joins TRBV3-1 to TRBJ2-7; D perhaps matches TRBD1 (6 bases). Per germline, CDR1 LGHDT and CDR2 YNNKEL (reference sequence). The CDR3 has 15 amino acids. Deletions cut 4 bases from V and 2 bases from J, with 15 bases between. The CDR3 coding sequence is TGTGCCAGCAGCCTCCGGGCAGGGGAAACCTACGAGCAGTACTTC. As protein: CASSLRAGETYEQYF.

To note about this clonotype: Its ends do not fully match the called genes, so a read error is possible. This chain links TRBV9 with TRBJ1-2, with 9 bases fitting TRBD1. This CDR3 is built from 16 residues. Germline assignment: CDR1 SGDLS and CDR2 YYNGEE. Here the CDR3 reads CAGSSPGTGLGYGYTF. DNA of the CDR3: TGTGCCGGCAGCTCGCCCGGGACAGGGTTGGGCTATGGCTACACCTTC.

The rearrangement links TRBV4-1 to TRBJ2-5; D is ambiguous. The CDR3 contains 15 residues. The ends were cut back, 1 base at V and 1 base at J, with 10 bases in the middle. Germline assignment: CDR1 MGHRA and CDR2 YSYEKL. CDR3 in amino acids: CASSQVQRRQETQYF. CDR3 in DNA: TGCGCCAGCAGCCAAGTTCAGCGACGCCAAGAGACCCAGTACTTC.